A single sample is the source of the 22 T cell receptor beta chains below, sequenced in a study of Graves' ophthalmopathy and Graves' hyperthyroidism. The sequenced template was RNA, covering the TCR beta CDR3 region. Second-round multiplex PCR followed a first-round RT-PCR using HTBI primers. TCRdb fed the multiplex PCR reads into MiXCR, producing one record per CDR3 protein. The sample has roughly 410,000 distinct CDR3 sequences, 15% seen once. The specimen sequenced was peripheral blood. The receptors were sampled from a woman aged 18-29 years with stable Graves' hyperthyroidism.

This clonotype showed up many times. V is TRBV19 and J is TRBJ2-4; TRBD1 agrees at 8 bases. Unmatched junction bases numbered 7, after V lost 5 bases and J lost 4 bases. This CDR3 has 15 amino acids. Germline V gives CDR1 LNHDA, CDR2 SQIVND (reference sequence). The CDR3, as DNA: TGTGCCAGTAGTCCGGACAGGGCCTCTAAAAACATTCAGTACTTC. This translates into CASSPDRASKNIQYF.

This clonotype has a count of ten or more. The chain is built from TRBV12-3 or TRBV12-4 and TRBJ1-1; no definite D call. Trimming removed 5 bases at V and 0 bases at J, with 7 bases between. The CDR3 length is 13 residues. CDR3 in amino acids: CASSRRVNTEAFF. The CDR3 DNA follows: TGTGCCAGCAGTCGGAGAGTGAACACTGAAGCTTTCTTT.

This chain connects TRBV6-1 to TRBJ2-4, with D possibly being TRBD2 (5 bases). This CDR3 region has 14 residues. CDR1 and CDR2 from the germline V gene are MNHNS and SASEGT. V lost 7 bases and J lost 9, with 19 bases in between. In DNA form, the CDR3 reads TGTGCCAGCAAACCTAGGGTTAGTGCGGGCATTCAGTACTTC. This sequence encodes CASKPRVSAGIQYF.

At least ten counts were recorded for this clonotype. The CDR3 sequence is CASRSGQGINQPQHF. For the CDR3, the DNA is TGCGCCAGCAGGTCGGGACAGGGGATCAATCAGCCCCAGCATTTT. V is TRBV5-1 and J is TRBJ1-5, with 10 bases that match TRBD1. The CDR3 has 15 amino acids. Trimming cost V 5 bases and J 3 bases; bases outside gene matches: 5. Germline V gene sequence: CDR1 SGHRS, CDR2 YFSETQ.

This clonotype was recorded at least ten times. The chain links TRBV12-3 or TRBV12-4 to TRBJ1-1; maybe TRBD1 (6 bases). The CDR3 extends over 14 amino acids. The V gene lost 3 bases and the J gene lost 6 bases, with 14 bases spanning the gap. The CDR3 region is CASSFTGTSAEAFF. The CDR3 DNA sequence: TGTGCCAGCAGTTTCACCGGGACATCCGCTGAAGCTTTCTTT.

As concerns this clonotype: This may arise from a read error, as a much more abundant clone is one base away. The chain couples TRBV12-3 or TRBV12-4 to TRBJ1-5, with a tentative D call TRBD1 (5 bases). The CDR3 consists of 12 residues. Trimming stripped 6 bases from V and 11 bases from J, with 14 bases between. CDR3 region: CASRLLLGAQHF. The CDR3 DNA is TGTGCCAGCAGGTTACTCTTAGGGGCCCAGCATTTT.

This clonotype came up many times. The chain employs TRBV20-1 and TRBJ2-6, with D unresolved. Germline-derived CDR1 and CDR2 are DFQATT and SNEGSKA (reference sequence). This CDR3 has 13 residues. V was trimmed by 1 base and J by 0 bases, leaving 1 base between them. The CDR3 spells CSARASGANVLTF. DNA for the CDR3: TGCAGTGCTAGAGCCTCTGGGGCCAACGTCCTGACTTTC.

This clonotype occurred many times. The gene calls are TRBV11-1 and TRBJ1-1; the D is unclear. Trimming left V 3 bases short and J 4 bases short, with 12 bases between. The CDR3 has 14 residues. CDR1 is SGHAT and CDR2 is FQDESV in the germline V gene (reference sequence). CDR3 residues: CASSFQDRGTEAFF. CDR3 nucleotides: TGTGCCAGCAGCTTCCAGGACCGCGGCACTGAAGCTTTCTTT.

CDR3 sequence (DNA): TGCAGTGCTACGGGGGGGGGCGCGTTGAGGAATCAGCCCCAGCATTTT. Residues: CSATGGGALRNQPQHF. The rearrangement links TRBV20-1 to TRBJ1-5; weak D call: TRBD1 (6 bases). V lost 4 bases and J lost 4, with 20 bases in between. This CDR3 comprises 16 residues. Germline V lookup: CDR1 DFQATT, CDR2 SNEGSKA (reference sequence).

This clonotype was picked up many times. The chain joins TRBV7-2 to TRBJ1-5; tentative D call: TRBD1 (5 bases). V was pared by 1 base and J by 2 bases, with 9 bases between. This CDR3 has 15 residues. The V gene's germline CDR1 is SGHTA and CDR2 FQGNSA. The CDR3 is CASSLGGSGNQPQHF. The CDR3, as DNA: TGTGCCAGCAGCTTAGGGGGGTCGGGCAATCAGCCCCAGCATTTT.

The CDR3 DNA is TGTGCCAGCAGCCTGGGGACAGGGGAGACTGAAGCTTTCTTT. This translates into CASSLGTGETEAFF. The chain employs TRBV3-1 and TRBJ1-1, with 10 bases matching TRBD1. The CDR3 runs 14 residues. Germline lookup yields CDR1 LGHDT and CDR2 YNNKEL (reference sequence). V lost 4 bases and J lost 5; bases outside the gene matches: 4.

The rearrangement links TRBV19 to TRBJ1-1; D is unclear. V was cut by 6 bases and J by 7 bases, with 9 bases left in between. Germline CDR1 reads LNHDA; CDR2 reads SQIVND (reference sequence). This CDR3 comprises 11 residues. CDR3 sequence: CASRRAVEAFF. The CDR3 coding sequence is TGTGCCAGTAGAAGGGCAGTTGAAGCTTTCTTT. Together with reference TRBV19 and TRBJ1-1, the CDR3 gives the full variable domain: DGGITQSPKYLFRKEGQNVTLSCEQNLNHDAMYWYRQDPGQGLRLIYYSQIVNDFQKGDIAEGYSVSREKKESFPLTVTSAQKNPTAFYLCASRRAVEAFFGQGTRLTVV.

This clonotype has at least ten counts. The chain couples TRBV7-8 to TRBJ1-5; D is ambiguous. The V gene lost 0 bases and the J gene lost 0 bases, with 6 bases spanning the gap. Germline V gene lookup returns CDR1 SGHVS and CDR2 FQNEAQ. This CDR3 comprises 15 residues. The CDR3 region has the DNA TGTGCCAGCAGCTTAGCGCGGATTAGCAATCAGCCCCAGCATTTT. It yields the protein CASSLARISNQPQHF.

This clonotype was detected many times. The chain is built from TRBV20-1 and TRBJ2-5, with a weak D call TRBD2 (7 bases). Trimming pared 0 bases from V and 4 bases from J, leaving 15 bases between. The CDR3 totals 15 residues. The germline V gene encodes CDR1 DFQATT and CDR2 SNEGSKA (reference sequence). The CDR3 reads CSARDGGAEVETQYF. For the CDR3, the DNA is TGCAGTGCTAGAGATGGGGGGGCGGAGGTAGAGACCCAGTACTTC.

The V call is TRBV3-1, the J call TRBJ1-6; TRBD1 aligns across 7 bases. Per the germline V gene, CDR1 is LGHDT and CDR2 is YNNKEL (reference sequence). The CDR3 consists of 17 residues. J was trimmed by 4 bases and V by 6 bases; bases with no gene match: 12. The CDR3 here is CASSPSTRQGYNSPLHF. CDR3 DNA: TGTGCCAGCAGTCCAAGCACAAGACAGGGTTATAATTCACCCCTCCACTTT.

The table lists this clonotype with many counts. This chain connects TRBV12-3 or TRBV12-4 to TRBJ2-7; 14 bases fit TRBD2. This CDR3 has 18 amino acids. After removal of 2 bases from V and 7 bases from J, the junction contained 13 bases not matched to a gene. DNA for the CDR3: TGTGCCAGCAGTTTAAGGACTAGCGGGGGGCCAGGCCAGAGTGAGCAGTACTTC. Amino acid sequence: CASSLRTSGGPGQSEQYF.

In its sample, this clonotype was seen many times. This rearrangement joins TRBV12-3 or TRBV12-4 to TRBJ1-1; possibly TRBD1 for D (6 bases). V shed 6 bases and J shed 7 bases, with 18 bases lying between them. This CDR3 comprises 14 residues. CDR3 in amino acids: CASRPNREVGEAFF. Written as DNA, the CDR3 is TGTGCCAGCAGGCCAAACAGGGAAGTCGGTGAAGCTTTCTTT.

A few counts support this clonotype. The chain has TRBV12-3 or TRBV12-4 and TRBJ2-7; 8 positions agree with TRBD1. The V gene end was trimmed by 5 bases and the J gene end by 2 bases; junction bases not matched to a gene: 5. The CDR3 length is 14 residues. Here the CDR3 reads CASSHGTGTYEQYF. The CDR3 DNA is TGTGCCAGCAGTCACGGGACAGGTACCTACGAGCAGTACTTC.

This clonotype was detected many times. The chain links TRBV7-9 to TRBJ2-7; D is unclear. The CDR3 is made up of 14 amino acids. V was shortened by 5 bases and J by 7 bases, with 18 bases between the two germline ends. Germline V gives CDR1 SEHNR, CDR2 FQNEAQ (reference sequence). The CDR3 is CASSPSAVLWEQYF. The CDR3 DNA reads TGTGCCAGCAGCCCCTCGGCAGTCCTGTGGGAGCAGTACTTC.

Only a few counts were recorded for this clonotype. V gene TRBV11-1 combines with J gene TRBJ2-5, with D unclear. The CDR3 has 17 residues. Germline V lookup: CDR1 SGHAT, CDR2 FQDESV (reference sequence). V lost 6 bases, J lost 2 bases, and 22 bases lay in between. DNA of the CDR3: TGTGCCAGCAGTAGAGTACACGTGGAAGTAAGGCAAGAGACCCAGTACTTC. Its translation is CASSRVHVEVRQETQYF. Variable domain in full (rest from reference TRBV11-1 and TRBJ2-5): EAEVAQSPRYKITEKSQAVAFWCDPISGHATLYWYRQILGQGPELLVQFQDESVVDDSQLPKDRFSAERLKGVDSTLKIQPAELGDSAMYLCASSRVHVEVRQETQYFGPGTRLLVL.

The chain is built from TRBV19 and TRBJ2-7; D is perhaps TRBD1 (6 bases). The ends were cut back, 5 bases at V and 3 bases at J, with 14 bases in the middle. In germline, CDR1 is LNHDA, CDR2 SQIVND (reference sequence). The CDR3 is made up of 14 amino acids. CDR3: CASSAQGISYEQYF. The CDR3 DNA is TGTGCCAGTAGTGCCCAGGGGATCAGCTACGAGCAGTACTTC. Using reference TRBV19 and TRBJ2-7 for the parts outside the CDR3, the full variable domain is DGGITQSPKYLFRKEGQNVTLSCEQNLNHDAMYWYRQDPGQGLRLIYYSQIVNDFQKGDIAEGYSVSREKKESFPLTVTSAQKNPTAFYLCASSAQGISYEQYFGPGTRLTVT.

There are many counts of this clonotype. The DNA for the CDR3 is TGTGCCAGCAGTCAAAGGGCCCAATTCGGGGAGACCCAGTACTTC. Amino acid sequence: CASSQRAQFGETQYF. The chain links TRBV12-3 or TRBV12-4 to TRBJ2-5; D is undetermined. V was shortened by 5 bases and J by 5 bases, with 18 bases between the two germline ends. CDR3 length: 15 residues.